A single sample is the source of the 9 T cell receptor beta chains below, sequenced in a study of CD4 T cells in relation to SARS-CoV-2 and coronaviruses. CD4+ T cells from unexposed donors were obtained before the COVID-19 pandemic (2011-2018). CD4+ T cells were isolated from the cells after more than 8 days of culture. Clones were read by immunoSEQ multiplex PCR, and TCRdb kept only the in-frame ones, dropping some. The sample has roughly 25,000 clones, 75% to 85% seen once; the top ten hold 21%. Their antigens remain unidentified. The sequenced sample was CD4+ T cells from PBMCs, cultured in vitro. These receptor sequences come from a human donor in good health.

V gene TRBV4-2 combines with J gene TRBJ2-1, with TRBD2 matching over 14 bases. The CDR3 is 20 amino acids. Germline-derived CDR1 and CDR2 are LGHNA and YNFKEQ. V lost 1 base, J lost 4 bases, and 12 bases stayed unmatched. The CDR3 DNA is TGTGCCAGCAGCCAAGTCGGACTAGCGGGGGGCACCTCCTCTTACAATGAGCAGTTCTTC. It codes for CASSQVGLAGGTSSYNEQFF.

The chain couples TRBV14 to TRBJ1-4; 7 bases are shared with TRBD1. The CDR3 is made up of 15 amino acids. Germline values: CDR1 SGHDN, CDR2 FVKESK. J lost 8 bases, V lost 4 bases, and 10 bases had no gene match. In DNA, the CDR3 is TGTGCCAGCAGCCTCAAACAGGGGAGTGGGGAAAAACTGTTTTTT. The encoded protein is CASSLKQGSGEKLFF.

The CDR3 sequence: CASSPPGVYEQYF. The CDR3 region has the DNA TGTGCCAGCTCACCACCCGGGGTCTACGAGCAGTACTTC. The gene calls are TRBV18 and TRBJ2-7; TRBD2 might be the D (5 bases). Trimming shortened V by 0 bases and J by 3 bases, and 6 bases separated the two germline ends. In germline, CDR1 is KGHSH, CDR2 LQKENI. The CDR3 is 13 residues long.

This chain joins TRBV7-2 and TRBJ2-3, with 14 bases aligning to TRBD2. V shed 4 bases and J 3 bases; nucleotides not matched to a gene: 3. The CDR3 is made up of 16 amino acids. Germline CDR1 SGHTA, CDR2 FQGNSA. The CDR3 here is CASSYGTSGGTDTQYF. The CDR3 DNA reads TGTGCCAGCAGCTACGGGACTAGCGGGGGTACAGATACGCAGTATTTT.

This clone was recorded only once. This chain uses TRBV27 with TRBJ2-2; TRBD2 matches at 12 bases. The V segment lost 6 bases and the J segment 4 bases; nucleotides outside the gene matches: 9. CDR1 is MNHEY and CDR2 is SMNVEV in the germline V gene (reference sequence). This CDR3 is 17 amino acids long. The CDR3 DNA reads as TGTGCCAGCAGGGGAACGGGACTAGCGGGCGGCACCGGGGAGCTGTTTTTT. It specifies CASRGTGLAGGTGELFF.

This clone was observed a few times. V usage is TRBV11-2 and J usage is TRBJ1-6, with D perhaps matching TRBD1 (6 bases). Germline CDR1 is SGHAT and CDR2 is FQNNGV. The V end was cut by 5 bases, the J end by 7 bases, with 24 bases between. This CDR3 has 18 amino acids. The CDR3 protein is CASSQPGGQGLRNSPLHF. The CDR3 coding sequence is TGTGCCAGCAGCCAACCTGGGGGCCAGGGGTTACGGAATTCACCCCTCCACTTT.

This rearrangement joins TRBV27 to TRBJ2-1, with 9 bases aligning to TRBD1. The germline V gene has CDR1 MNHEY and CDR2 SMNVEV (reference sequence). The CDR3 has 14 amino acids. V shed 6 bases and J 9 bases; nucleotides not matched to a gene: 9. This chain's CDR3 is CASSPGQGWGEQFF. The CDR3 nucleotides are TGTGCCAGCAGCCCGGGACAGGGCTGGGGTGAGCAGTTCTTC.

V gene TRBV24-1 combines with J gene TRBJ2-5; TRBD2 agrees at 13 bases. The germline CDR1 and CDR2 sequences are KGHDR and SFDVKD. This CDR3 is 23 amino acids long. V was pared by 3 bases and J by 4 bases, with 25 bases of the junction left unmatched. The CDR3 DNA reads TGTGCCACCAGTGATCCCTCGAGGGCTACTAGCGGGAGGGCCGAGGGAGTCAGAGAGACCCAGTACTTC. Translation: CATSDPSRATSGRAEGVRETQYF.

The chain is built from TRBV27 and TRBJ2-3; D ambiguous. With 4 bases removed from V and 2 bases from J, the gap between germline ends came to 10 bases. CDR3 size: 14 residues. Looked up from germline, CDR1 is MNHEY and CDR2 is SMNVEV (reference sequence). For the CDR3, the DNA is TGTGCCAGCAGTTCTTGGGCCTCCACAGATACGCAGTATTTT. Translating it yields CASSSWASTDTQYF.